Below, 30 T cell receptor beta chains from the same sample are listed, as sequenced in a study of T cell responses to AZD1222 COVID-19 vaccine (dated by TCRdb to the early 2020s). The library was produced with the immunoSEQ multiplex PCR assay. Here the immuneACCESS table is served through TCRdb, limited to in-frame sequences with V and J called. Missing clones are a known gap in these copies; in checked studies unresolved V genes cover under half, and the rest lacks a known reason. Counted in this sample were 140,000 to 150,000 clones; 89% of them appeared once. The ten largest clones capture under 2% of the sample. The time point label, as the study defines it: about 28 days (+/-7) after the second vaccine dose. Sequenced here: peripheral blood, sampled 28 days after the second AZD1222 dose. The receptors come from an adult who received the AZD1222 COVID-19 vaccine.

This clone occurred once. This sequence joins TRBV2 and TRBJ2-3; the D call may be TRBD1 or TRBD2 (5 bases each). The CDR3 totals 12 residues. Trimming stripped 8 bases from V and 4 bases from J, with 10 bases between. The V gene's germline CDR1 is SNHLY and CDR2 FYNNEI. The CDR3: CASQLGADTQYF. The CDR3 DNA sequence: TGTGCCAGCCAATTGGGGGCAGATACGCAGTATTTT.

This CDR3 reads CASSPPPGTSNTGELFF. In nucleotides, the CDR3 is TGTGCCAGCAGCCCGCCCCCCGGGACCTCGAACACCGGGGAGCTGTTTTTT. The chain couples TRBV13 to TRBJ2-2, with D perhaps being TRBD1 or TRBD2 (5 bases each). V was shortened by 5 bases and J by 0 bases, with 16 bases between the two germline ends. CDR1 PRHDT and CDR2 FYEKMQ come from the germline V gene (reference sequence). The CDR3 is 17 amino acids.

This clone has a handful of counts. CDR3 amino acids: CASSLGRGRLYGTDTQYF. The CDR3, as DNA: TGCGCCAGCAGCTTGGGCAGGGGGCGCCTTTATGGCACAGATACGCAGTATTTT. The V and J genes are TRBV5-1 and TRBJ2-3; 8 bases match TRBD1. Germline V gene data show CDR1 as SGHRS and CDR2 as YFSETQ. Germline trimming cut 0 bases from V and 1 base from J; bases unmatched to any gene: 10. The CDR3 is made up of 18 amino acids.

This chain links TRBV5-6 with TRBJ2-1; 15 nucleotides line up with TRBD2. Unmatched junction bases numbered 6, after V lost 3 bases and J lost 8 bases. The CDR3 spans 16 residues. Germline CDR1 reads SGHDT; CDR2 reads YYEEEE. The CDR3 reads CASSSGLAGGPDEQFF. DNA of the CDR3: TGTGCCAGCAGCTCCGGACTAGCGGGAGGGCCAGATGAGCAGTTCTTC.

V is TRBV30 and J is TRBJ1-5; perhaps TRBD1 as D (6 bases). CDR3 length: 15 residues. Germline V gene lookup returns CDR1 GTSNPN and CDR2 SVGIG (reference sequence). The V gene lost 1 base and the J gene lost 3 bases, with 13 bases spanning the gap. CDR3 loop: CAWSARGLYNQPQHF. CDR3 coding DNA: TGTGCCTGGAGTGCCCGGGGGCTTTACAATCAGCCCCAGCATTTT.

The J gene is TRBJ1-2, the V gene TRBV5-1; D is unresolved. Germline lookup yields CDR1 SGHRS and CDR2 YFSETQ. Trimming shortened V by 0 bases and J by 6 bases, and 12 bases separated the two germline ends. The CDR3 consists of 14 residues. The CDR3 DNA sequence: TGCGCCAGCAGCTTGGGGCAGATGGCGAATGGCTACACCTTC. As protein: CASSLGQMANGYTF.

V is TRBV2 and J is TRBJ1-5; D is uncertain. Germline V CDR1 and CDR2: SNHLY, FYNNEI. The CDR3 runs 14 residues. V shed 4 bases and J shed 6 bases, with 13 bases lying between them. The CDR3 loop is CASSGPAEGQPQHF. The CDR3 DNA follows: TGTGCCAGCAGTGGACCCGCTGAGGGTCAGCCCCAGCATTTT.

This clone was seen more than once but under ten times. V usage is TRBV7-2 and J usage is TRBJ2-1; 8 bases are a match to TRBD2. The V gene's germline CDR1 is SGHTA and CDR2 FQGNSA. The J segment lost 5 bases and the V segment lost 3 bases, leaving 9 bases of the junction unmatched. CDR3 length: 16 amino acids. The chain's CDR3 is CASSFRSGRLNNEQFF. In DNA form, the CDR3 reads TGTGCCAGCAGCTTTAGGAGCGGGAGACTGAACAATGAGCAGTTCTTC.

The chain is built from TRBV2 and TRBJ2-5, with 8 bases fitting TRBD1. V was clipped by 10 bases and J by 0 bases; unmatched bases: 4. The germline gives CDR1 SNHLY, CDR2 FYNNEI. This CDR3 region has 13 residues. CDR3 loop: CATRDRNQETQYF. The CDR3 bases are TGTGCCACCCGGGACAGGAACCAAGAGACCCAGTACTTC.

The chain recombines TRBV2 with TRBJ1-5, with TRBD1 matching 9 bases. Germline-derived CDR1 and CDR2 are SNHLY and FYNNEI. Trimming took 4 bases from V and 1 from J; bases not matched to a gene: 8. This CDR3 spans 17 amino acids. Here the CDR3 DNA reads TGTGCCAGCAGTGTCGTTGGGGACAGGGCCAGCAATCAGCCCCAGCATTTT. Residues: CASSVVGDRASNQPQHF.

The chain uses TRBV19 and TRBJ2-3; 10 bases agree with TRBD2. This CDR3 region has 17 residues. From germline, CDR1 is LNHDA and CDR2 SQIVND (reference sequence). The V and J ends lost 4 bases and 1 base, in that order; junction bases with no gene match: 8. This CDR3 reads CASSTTSGMPGTDTQYF. Written as DNA, the CDR3 is TGTGCCAGTAGTACCACTAGCGGGATGCCTGGCACAGATACGCAGTATTTT.

This chain joins TRBV7-9 and TRBJ2-1; 8 nucleotides agree with TRBD2. Germline trimming cut 1 base from V and 7 bases from J; bases unmatched to any gene: 6. The length of the CDR3 is 15 residues. Germline CDR1 and CDR2: SEHNR and FQNEAQ (reference sequence). The CDR3 nucleotides are TGTGCCAGCAGCTTAGAGGGTCAGCGGGAGAATGAGCAGTTCTTC. This translates into CASSLEGQRENEQFF.

The chain joins TRBV15 to TRBJ1-4; 7 nucleotides match TRBD1. CDR1 LNHNV and CDR2 YYDKDF come from the germline V gene (reference sequence). The trim removed 3 bases at V and 3 bases at J, leaving 16 bases unmatched. The CDR3 length is 19 residues. DNA of the CDR3: TGTGCCACCAGCAGCAGGGGGGGGGTGCGCGACACGGCTAATGAAAAACTGTTTTTT. Its translation is CATSSRGGVRDTANEKLFF.

This chain joins TRBV5-4 and TRBJ2-3, with D tentatively TRBD1 or TRBD2 (5 bases each). The CDR3 length is 16 residues. Trimming pared 4 bases from V and 3 bases from J, leaving 18 bases between. Germline V gene sequence: CDR1 SGHNT, CDR2 YYREEE (reference sequence). CDR3 nucleotide sequence: TGTGCCAGCAGCCCCCAGACAGCCAGGAGGACAGATACGCAGTATTTT. Protein product: CASSPQTARRTDTQYF. Together with reference TRBV5-4 and TRBJ2-3, the CDR3 gives the full variable domain: ETGVTQSPTHLIKTRGQQVTLRCSSQSGHNTVSWYQQALGQGPQFIFQYYREEENGRGNFPPRFSGLQFPNYSSELNVNALELDDSALYLCASSPQTARRTDTQYFGPGTRLTVL.

This chain uses TRBV28 with TRBJ2-2; D gene ambiguous. Germline V gives CDR1 MDHEN, CDR2 SYDVKM. This CDR3 spans 13 amino acids. Trimming took off 4 bases at V and 5 bases at J, with 8 bases between the two ends. CDR3 sequence: CASSSFMTGELFF. CDR3 sequence (DNA): TGTGCCAGCAGTTCTTTTATGACCGGGGAGCTGTTTTTT. Full variable domain (outside the CDR3, taken from reference TRBV28 and TRBJ2-2): DVKVTQSSRYLVKRTGEKVFLECVQDMDHENMFWYRQDPGLGLRLIYFSYDVKMKEKGDIPEGYSVSREKKERFSLILESASTNQTSMYLCASSSFMTGELFFGEGSRLTVL.

V is TRBV30 and J is TRBJ1-5; 8 bases are shared with TRBD1. This CDR3 is built from 16 residues. Germline V lookup: CDR1 GTSNPN, CDR2 SVGIG (reference sequence). The ends lost 2 bases at V and 4 bases at J; junction bases unmatched: 10. This CDR3 reads CAWSKDRGVSNQPQHF. CDR3 nucleotides: TGTGCCTGGAGTAAAGACAGGGGAGTTAGTAATCAGCCCCAGCATTTT.

V and J are TRBV7-9 and TRBJ2-2, with 9 bases identical to TRBD1. Unmatched junction bases numbered 4, after V lost 4 bases and J lost 1 base. The CDR3 is made up of 16 amino acids. Germline V gene lookup returns CDR1 SEHNR and CDR2 FQNEAQ (reference sequence). The chain's CDR3 is CASSSHRGLNTGELFF. CDR3 sequence (DNA): TGTGCCAGCAGCTCCCACAGGGGGCTGAACACCGGGGAGCTGTTTTTT. The full variable domain, rest sourced from reference TRBV7-9 and TRBJ2-2, is DTGVSQNPRHKITKRGQNVTFRCDPISEHNRLYWYRQTLGQGPEFLTYFQNEAQLEKSRLLSDRFSAERPKGSFSTLEIQRTEQGDSAMYLCASSSHRGLNTGELFFGEGSRLTVL.

CDR3 DNA: TGTGCCAGCAGGTACGGACAGGTTGGAACTGAAGCTTTCTTT. Its translation: CASRYGQVGTEAFF. The chain uses TRBV11-2 and TRBJ1-1, with TRBD1 identical over 7 bases. J was trimmed by 5 bases and V by 6 bases; bases with no gene match: 9. Germline lookup yields CDR1 SGHAT and CDR2 FQNNGV. There are 14 residues in the CDR3.

This clone was seen a single time. This sequence joins TRBV5-1 and TRBJ2-6, with D perhaps matching TRBD1 (5 bases). The CDR3 totals 16 residues. The ends were cut back, 4 bases at V and 0 bases at J, with 11 bases in the middle. In germline, CDR1 is SGHRS, CDR2 YFSETQ. CDR3 bases: TGCGCCAGCAGCAAACAGGAGCTCTCTGGGGCCAACGTCCTGACTTTC. Its protein product is CASSKQELSGANVLTF.

J is TRBJ2-7 and V is TRBV24-1, with a tentative D call TRBD1 (6 bases). The V gene's germline CDR1 is KGHDR and CDR2 SFDVKD. The V gene lost 3 bases and the J gene lost 2 bases, with 10 bases spanning the gap. This CDR3 spans 14 amino acids. CDR3 in amino acids: CATSDKDRAYEQYF. In nucleotides, the CDR3 is TGTGCCACCAGTGATAAGGACAGAGCCTACGAGCAGTACTTC.

This chain uses TRBV5-4 with TRBJ1-6; D is uncertain. Germline CDR1 SGHNT, CDR2 YYREEE (reference sequence). The CDR3 runs to 15 residues. Trimming left V 3 bases short and J 0 bases short, with 7 bases between. The CDR3: CASSYLGSYNSPLHF. CDR3 in DNA: TGTGCCAGCAGCTACTTGGGCTCCTATAATTCACCCCTCCACTTT.

As regards this clone: The same CDR3 can be traced to other DNA sequences in this sample. The rearrangement joins TRBV18 to TRBJ1-5; 11 bases line up with TRBD1. This CDR3 is built from 15 residues. V gave up 3 bases and J gave up 5 bases; unmatched junction bases: 3. Germline V gene data show CDR1 as KGHSH and CDR2 as LQKENI. Here the CDR3 DNA reads TGTGCCAGCTCACCCGGGACAGGGGGTTATCAGCCCCAGCATTTT. Translating gives CASSPGTGGYQPQHF.

The CDR3 sequence is CASSQDPTVNTEAFF. The CDR3 coding sequence is TGCGCCAGCAGCCAAGATCCCACGGTGAACACTGAAGCTTTCTTT. The genes are TRBV4-3 and TRBJ1-1; D remains ambiguous. The V end lost 0 bases, the J end lost 0 bases, and 8 bases lay between the germline ends. Germline loops: CDR1 LGHNA, CDR2 YSLEER. The CDR3 loop spans 15 amino acids.

The chain couples TRBV16 to TRBJ2-7; TRBD1 matches 10 bases. Germline-derived CDR1 and CDR2 are KGHSY and FQNENV. This CDR3 is built from 16 residues. Trimming at V came to 1 base and at J to 6 bases, leaving 9 bases not matched to a gene. The DNA of the CDR3 is TGTGCCAGCAGCCAATACGGGACAGGGGTTCAGGGCGAGCAGTACTTC. As protein: CASSQYGTGVQGEQYF.

The chain joins TRBV7-6 to TRBJ2-5, with D possibly TRBD1 on 6 matching bases. V was cut by 7 bases and J by 4 bases, with 19 bases left in between. The CDR3 has 15 residues. CDR1 and CDR2 from the germline V gene are SGHVS and FNYEAQ. The DNA for the CDR3 is TGTGCCAGCACTCCCGGAGTAACAGGGAGAGAGACCCAGTACTTC. Amino acids: CASTPGVTGRETQYF.

V and J are TRBV6-2 or TRBV6-3 and TRBJ2-3; 7 nucleotides line up with TRBD2. V shed 3 bases and J 2 bases; nucleotides not matched to a gene: 8. This CDR3 spans 16 amino acids. Germline CDR1 reads MNHEY; CDR2 reads SVGEGT. CDR3 DNA: TGTGCCAGCAGTTATCGGCCCGGGACTATCACAGATACGCAGTATTTT. It codes for CASSYRPGTITDTQYF.

The chain uses TRBV6-5 and TRBJ2-7; 7 nucleotides match TRBD1. Germline trimming cut 5 bases from V and 3 bases from J; bases unmatched to any gene: 10. The CDR3 has 15 residues. CDR1 is MNHEY and CDR2 is SVGAGI in the germline V gene. CDR3 protein: CASSPRQGFGYEQYF. In DNA, the CDR3 is TGTGCCAGCAGTCCTCGACAGGGCTTCGGCTACGAGCAGTACTTC.

J is TRBJ1-2 and V is TRBV30; no firm D call. Germline V CDR1 and CDR2: GTSNPN, SVGIG (reference sequence). Trimming took off 1 base at V and 4 bases at J, with 7 bases between the two ends. The CDR3 is 12 residues long. CDR3 sequence: CAWSEGFYGYTF. The CDR3 DNA sequence: TGTGCCTGGAGTGAAGGGTTCTATGGCTACACCTTC.

In regard to this clone: Other nucleotide sequences from this sample produce the same CDR3. The DNA for the CDR3 is TGTGCCAGCAGCCGTAGCAGCCAAGAGACCCAGTACTTC. It translates to CASSRSSQETQYF. This rearrangement joins TRBV7-2 to TRBJ2-5, with D hard to call. The CDR3 sequence is 13 residues long. CDR1 and CDR2 from the germline V gene are SGHTA and FQGNSA. Trimming left V 5 bases short and J 1 base short, with 8 bases between. Using reference TRBV7-2 and TRBJ2-5 for the parts outside the CDR3, the full variable domain is GAGVSQSPSNKVTEKGKDVELRCDPISGHTALYWYRQSLGQGLEFLIYFQGNSAPDKSGLPSDRFSAERTGGSVSTLTIQRTQQEDSAVYLCASSRSSQETQYFGPGTRLLVL.

V gene TRBV3-1 (or the pseudogene TRBV3-2) combines with J gene TRBJ2-6; TRBD1 matches at 9 bases. V was clipped by 4 bases and J by 0 bases; unmatched bases: 4. Per the germline V gene, CDR1 is LGHDT and CDR2 is YNNKEL (reference sequence). The CDR3 sequence is 17 residues long. CDR3 region: CASSPKTGGSGANVLTF. CDR3 nucleotides: TGTGCCAGCAGCCCAAAGACAGGGGGCTCTGGGGCCAACGTCCTGACTTTC.